This paragraph reports one TCR beta chain. This receptor's antigen is unknown. Qualities for individual bases were not recorded, and no much larger clone is one base off. The sample belongs to a study of OX40 agonist ivuxolimab in advanced cancers. A note on the overall study: Ivuxolimab, which targeted the costimulatory receptor OX40 (CD134), was an agonistic, fully human IgG2 monoclonal antibody. In the dose-escalation cohort, approximately 80% of patients were male, and the mean age was 60 years with a range of about 20 to 90. The paper reports the monotherapy dose-escalation portion (N = 52 patients) of the phase I ivuxolimab trial. Intravenous ivuxolimab was administered to patients every 2 weeks at six dose levels: 0.01, 0.1, 0.3, 1.5, 3 and 10 mg/kg. Among the 50 to 55 dose-escalation patients, around 20 had hepatocellular carcinoma, roughly 15 melanoma, 9 renal cell carcinoma and 9 head and neck cancer. Partial responses occurred in three dose-escalation patients: two with cutaneous melanoma and one with hepatocellular carcinoma. Peripheral TCRbeta sequencing was intended to test whether TCR sequence diversity was altered and clonal T-cell expansion was caused by ivuxolimab. Patients were allowed to have had prior anti-PD-1, anti-PD-L1 or anti-CTLA-4 therapy, and 30% to 40% of the dose-escalation patients had been treated with checkpoint inhibitors.

General findings and caveats noted by the study authors: The antigen specificity of the peripheral T cells that underwent clonal expansion was not determined. Low levels of normalized T-cell clonal expansion were also seen in some nonresponding patients. On average, CD8+ T cells showed more expanded clones than CD4+ T cells after ivuxolimab. At doses of 0.1 to 3.0 mg/kg, clonal expansion of both CD4+ and CD8+ T cells in blood was seen between baseline and week 6. In the 0.1-3.0 mg/kg groups, partial responders had among the lowest normalized peripheral clonal expansion, particularly in CD8+ T cells.

Genomic DNA was extracted from sorted cells for sequencing of the TCRbeta CDR3 region. TCRbeta CDR3 regions were sequenced using the immunoSEQ Assay. Entries here come from immuneACCESS through TCRdb and include only in-frame sequences with V and J called. Some clones fail to appear in such tables; in the studies checked, an unresolved V gene covers under half of the shortfall, and the cause of the remainder is unknown. The sample table lists some 53,000 clones, approximately 94% of them with a count of one. The top ten constitute 12% of the sample. Inclusive of the bounding cysteine and phenylalanine, the CDR3 is 17 residues long. The kept DNA is CDR3 alone, 51 bases in frame from the first base. The germline V gene (reference sequence) specifies SGHKS as CDR1 and YYEKEE as CDR2. Trimming takes 0 bases off V and 5 bases off J; junction bases not matched to a gene: 11. Patients with autoimmune disease history or receiving systemic immunosuppression were excluded from the trial. In every dose cohort, peripheral blood was drawn for TCR sequencing at baseline, cycle 4 day 1, and cycle 7 day 1. The samples were drawn from a first-in-human, open-label, multicenter phase I dose-escalation trial of ivuxolimab. The trial enrolled adults with locally advanced or metastatic head and neck squamous cell, hepatocellular, melanoma or renal cell carcinoma. Before TCR sequencing, CD4+ T cells and CD8+ T cells from peripheral blood were sorted into separate populations.

The TCR sequence derives from an adult with an advanced solid tumor such as melanoma, head and neck, liver or kidney cancer. The V and J segments used are TRBV5-5 and TRBJ2-7, and 10 bases in between align with TRBD1. This specimen was CD4+ or CD8+ T cells sorted from blood, taken in a trial of the OX40 agonist ivuxolimab. CDR3 region: CASSLAPGTGVPHEQYF. At the DNA level, the sequence is TGTGCCAGCAGCTTGGCCCCCGGGACAGGGGTTCCCCACGAGCAGTACTTC.